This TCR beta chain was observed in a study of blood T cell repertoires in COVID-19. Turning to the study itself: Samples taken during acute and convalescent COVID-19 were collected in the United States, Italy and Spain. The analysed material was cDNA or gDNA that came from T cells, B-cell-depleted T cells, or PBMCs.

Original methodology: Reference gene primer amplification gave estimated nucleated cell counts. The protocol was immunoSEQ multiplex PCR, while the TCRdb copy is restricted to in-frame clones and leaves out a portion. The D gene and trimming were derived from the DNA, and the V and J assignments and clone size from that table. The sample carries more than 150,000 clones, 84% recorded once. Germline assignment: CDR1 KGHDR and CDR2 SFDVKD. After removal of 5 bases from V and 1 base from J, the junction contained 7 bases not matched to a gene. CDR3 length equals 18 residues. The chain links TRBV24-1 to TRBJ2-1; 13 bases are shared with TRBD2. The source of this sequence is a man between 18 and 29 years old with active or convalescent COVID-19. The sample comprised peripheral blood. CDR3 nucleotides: TGTGCCACCAGTGCCCGGACTAGCGGGAGTCGATCCTACAATGAGCAGTTCTTC. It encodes CATSARTSGSRSYNEQFF.